These 4 T cell receptor beta chains were all obtained from the same sample, sequenced in a study of post-analysis software for immune sequencing data. TCR beta cDNA libraries had unique molecular identifiers. TCRdb re-derived calls from the PCR reads in MiXCR, one entry per CDR3 protein. Here the sample spans some 890,000 distinct CDR3 sequences, roughly 58% being singletons. Which antigens these TCRs recognize remains unknown. Study-wide points: About 5 TRBV segments occurring more often in patients than controls included TRBV5-6, TRBV5-1 and TRBV20-1.

The sample was blood. All receptors derive from a girl between 5 and 17 years old with multiple sclerosis.

V gene TRBV6-2 or TRBV6-3 combines with J gene TRBJ2-7; 10 bases line up with TRBD2. V lost 6 bases, J lost 0 bases, and 2 bases stayed unmatched. The CDR3 spans 14 residues. Germline lookup yields CDR1 MNHEY and CDR2 SVGEGT. The CDR3 here is CASRLAGFSYEQYF. The CDR3 bases are TGTGCCAGCAGACTAGCGGGGTTCTCCTACGAGCAGTACTTC.

The chain uses TRBV29-1 and TRBJ2-4; 9 bases fit TRBD2. Matching the DNA end better, TRBJ2-7 makes the J call doubtful. Germline assignment: CDR1 SQVTM and CDR2 ANQGSEA. The CDR3 extends over 15 amino acids. CDR3 sequence: CSVEDQAGGHDEQYF. The CDR3 DNA reads as TGCAGCGTTGAAGATCAAGCGGGAGGCCATGACGAGCAGTACTTC.

V and J are TRBV7-9 and TRBJ1-2; D not resolved. This CDR3 is built from 17 residues. Germline V gene lookup returns CDR1 SEHNR and CDR2 FQNEAQ (reference sequence). Trimming stripped 3 bases from V and 4 bases from J, with 21 bases between. The CDR3 nucleotides are TGTGCCAGCAGCTTGGGTCCCGACACCGGTCCCGGCTATGGCTACACCTTC. Protein: CASSLGPDTGPGYGYTF.

This chain uses TRBV20-1 with TRBJ2-4; a possible D gene is TRBD1 (5 bases). The DNA end lines up better with TRBJ2-7; the J call may be wrong. The CDR3 length is 11 residues. Germline V gene sequence: CDR1 DFQATT, CDR2 SNEGSKA (reference sequence). The CDR3 DNA is TGCAGTGCTTTGGGGCTCTACGAGCAGTACTTC. Translating gives CSALGLYEQYF.